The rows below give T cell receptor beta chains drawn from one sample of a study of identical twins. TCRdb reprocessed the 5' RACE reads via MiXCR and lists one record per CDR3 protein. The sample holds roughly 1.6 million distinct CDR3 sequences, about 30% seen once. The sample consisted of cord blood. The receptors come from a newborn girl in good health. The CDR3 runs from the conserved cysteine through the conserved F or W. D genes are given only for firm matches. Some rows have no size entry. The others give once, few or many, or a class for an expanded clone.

CDR3 protein: CASSPNGLQETQYF; CDR3 DNA: TGTGCCAGCAGCCCTAACGGACTCCAAGAGACCCAGTACTTC; V gene: TRBV3-1; clone size: NA; J gene: TRBJ2-5; D gene: NA
CDR3 protein: CSARDVEGYTF; CDR3 DNA: TGCAGTGCTAGAGACGTGGAGGGCTACACCTTC; V gene: TRBV20-1; clone size: many; J gene: TRBJ1-2; D gene: NA
CDR3 protein: CASSLDPPAGGSDTQYF; CDR3 DNA: TGCGCCAGCAGCTTGGATCCTCCAGCGGGAGGATCCGATACGCAGTATTTT; V gene: TRBV5-1; clone size: few; J gene: TRBJ2-3; D gene: TRBD2
CDR3 protein: CASSSRNSGTSTDTQYF; CDR3 DNA: TGTGCCAGCAGCTCCCGCAATAGCGGGACCAGCACAGATACGCAGTATTTT; V gene: TRBV7-9; clone size: few; J gene: TRBJ2-3; D gene: TRBD2
CDR3 protein: CSARPSGKWQFF; CDR3 DNA: TGCAGTGCTAGACCTAGCGGCAAATGGCAGTTCTTC; V gene: TRBV20-1; clone size: few; J gene: TRBJ2-1; D gene: TRBD2
CDR3 protein: CSARRDQGDTEAFF; CDR3 DNA: TGCAGTGCTCGACGGGACCAAGGGGACACTGAAGCTTTCTTT; V gene: TRBV20-1; clone size: NA; J gene: TRBJ1-1; D gene: NA
CDR3 protein: CASSRPGSGGTDTQYF; CDR3 DNA: TGTGCCAGCAGCCGCCCGGGTAGCGGGGGTACAGATACGCAGTATTTT; V gene: TRBV7-9; clone size: NA; J gene: TRBJ2-3; D gene: TRBD2
CDR3 protein: CASSLGASGSPEQYF; CDR3 DNA: TGTGCCAGCAGCCTGGGGGCTAGCGGGAGTCCGGAGCAGTACTTC; V gene: TRBV5-5; clone size: few; J gene: TRBJ2-7; D gene: TRBD2
CDR3 protein: CASSGRELESNQPQHF; CDR3 DNA: TGTGCCAGCAGTGGCAGGGAATTGGAGAGCAATCAGCCCCAGCATTTT; V gene: TRBV6-6; clone size: NA; J gene: TRBJ1-5; D gene: NA
CDR3 protein: CASSTSGRTPYEQYF; CDR3 DNA: TGTGCCAGCAGTACTAGCGGGAGAACCCCCTACGAGCAGTACTTC; V gene: TRBV21-1; clone size: NA; J gene: TRBJ2-7; D gene: NA
CDR3 protein: CASSPSRRSLSTGELFF; CDR3 DNA: TGTGCCAGCAGTCCTTCTCGGAGGTCCCTCTCCACCGGGGAGCTGTTTTTT; V gene: TRBV6-6; clone size: NA; J gene: TRBJ2-2; D gene: NA
CDR3 protein: CSADERLAVAYNSPLHF; CDR3 DNA: TGCAGTGCGGACGAACGGTTGGCTGTTGCCTATAATTCACCCCTCCACTTT; V gene: TRBV20-1; clone size: few; J gene: TRBJ1-6; D gene: NA
CDR3 protein: CASSIRKQGQDLRGYTF; CDR3 DNA: TGTGCCAGTAGTATACGGAAACAGGGTCAAGATCTTCGTGGCTACACCTTC; V gene: TRBV19; clone size: NA; J gene: TRBJ1-2; D gene: NA
CDR3 protein: CASSLVSGGDNEQFF; CDR3 DNA: TGTGCCAGCAGCTTAGTATCGGGAGGGGACAATGAGCAGTTCTTC; V gene: TRBV11-2; clone size: NA; J gene: TRBJ2-1; D gene: TRBD2
CDR3 protein: CASSQGGGRYTDTQYF; CDR3 DNA: TGTGCCAGCAGCCAAGGAGGGGGGCGATACACAGATACGCAGTATTTT; V gene: TRBV3-1; clone size: few; J gene: TRBJ2-3; D gene: NA
CDR3 protein: CASGHGTGELFF; CDR3 DNA: TGTGCCAGCGGCCACGGGACCGGGGAGCTGTTTTTT; V gene: TRBV4-2; clone size: NA; J gene: TRBJ2-2; D gene: NA
CDR3 protein: CASRRELASTDTQYF; CDR3 DNA: TGTGCCAGCAGACGGGAACTAGCGTCCACAGATACGCAGTATTTT; V gene: TRBV7-2; clone size: NA; J gene: TRBJ2-3; D gene: TRBD2
CDR3 protein: CASSPGQGSKNEQFF; CDR3 DNA: TGTGCCAGCAGCCCGGGACAGGGTTCAAAAAATGAGCAGTTCTTC; V gene: TRBV4-2; clone size: NA; J gene: TRBJ2-1; D gene: TRBD1
CDR3 protein: CSARDVDRASYEQYF; CDR3 DNA: TGCAGTGCTAGAGATGTGGACAGGGCCTCCTACGAGCAGTACTTC; V gene: TRBV20-1; clone size: few; J gene: TRBJ2-7; D gene: TRBD1
CDR3 protein: CASSRGREEKLFF; CDR3 DNA: TGTGCCAGCAGTCGAGGGCGGGAGGAAAAACTGTTTTTT; V gene: TRBV2; clone size: NA; J gene: TRBJ1-4; D gene: NA
CDR3 protein: CASSRGTSTEAFF; CDR3 DNA: TGTGCCAGCAGCCGCGGGACGAGTACTGAAGCTTTCTTT; V gene: TRBV7-9; clone size: NA; J gene: TRBJ1-1; D gene: NA
CDR3 protein: CGSSPPGGRETQYF; CDR3 DNA: TGTGGCAGCAGTCCCCCGGGGGGGCGAGAGACCCAGTACTTC; V gene: TRBV28; clone size: few; J gene: TRBJ2-5; D gene: TRBD2
CDR3 protein: CASSSGKRAGDYGYTF; CDR3 DNA: TGTGCCAGCAGTTCTGGAAAGAGGGCCGGTGACTATGGCTACACCTTC; V gene: TRBV6-5; clone size: NA; J gene: TRBJ1-2; D gene: NA
CDR3 protein: CASSGGAFQETQYF; CDR3 DNA: TGTGCCAGCTCAGGGGGGGCTTTCCAAGAGACCCAGTACTTC; V gene: TRBV6-6; clone size: few; J gene: TRBJ2-5; D gene: NA
CDR3 protein: CASSLDSLSSYEQYF; CDR3 DNA: TGTGCCAGCAGTTTGGACAGCCTCAGCTCCTACGAGCAGTACTTC; V gene: TRBV27; clone size: few; J gene: TRBJ2-7; D gene: NA
CDR3 protein: CASSLDRLTYGYTF; CDR3 DNA: TGTGCCAGCAGTTTAGATAGACTTACCTATGGCTACACCTTC; V gene: TRBV27; clone size: NA; J gene: TRBJ1-2; D gene: NA
CDR3 protein: CASSLWAGGWYEQFF; CDR3 DNA: TGTGCCAGCAGTTTATGGGCGGGAGGGTGGTACGAGCAGTTCTTC; V gene: TRBV12-3/TRBV12-4; clone size: once; J gene: TRBJ2-1; D gene: TRBD2
CDR3 protein: CASADTWRETQYF; CDR3 DNA: TGTGCCAGCGCCGACACTTGGCGGGAGACCCAGTACTTC; V gene: TRBV6-5; clone size: NA; J gene: TRBJ2-5; D gene: NA
CDR3 protein: CASRETSGYEQYF; CDR3 DNA: TGTGCCAGCAGAGAGACTAGTGGTTACGAGCAGTACTTC; V gene: TRBV6-2/TRBV6-3; clone size: NA; J gene: TRBJ2-7; D gene: NA
CDR3 protein: CASSERGGPYSNQPQHF; CDR3 DNA: TGTGCCAGCAGTGAACGAGGAGGCCCATATAGCAATCAGCCCCAGCATTTT; V gene: TRBV2; clone size: NA; J gene: TRBJ1-5; D gene: NA
CDR3 protein: CASSQTIGTSGRASPYEQYF; CDR3 DNA: TGCGCCAGCAGCCAAACCATTGGGACTAGCGGGAGGGCTTCACCCTACGAGCAGTACTTC; V gene: TRBV4-1; clone size: NA; J gene: TRBJ2-7; D gene: TRBD2
CDR3 protein: CASTMGVTGVFTDMQYF; CDR3 DNA: TGCGCCAGCACGATGGGGGTCACAGGGGTTTTCACAGATATGCAGTATTTT; V gene: TRBV5-1; clone size: NA; J gene: TRBJ2-3; D gene: TRBD1
CDR3 protein: CASSRLVGIDEQYF; CDR3 DNA: TGTGCCAGCAGTCGACTAGTTGGTATCGACGAGCAGTACTTC; V gene: TRBV7-2; clone size: few; J gene: TRBJ2-7; D gene: NA
CDR3 protein: CASIGPYSNQPQHF; CDR3 DNA: TGTGCCAGCATTGGCCCGTATAGCAATCAGCCCCAGCATTTT; V gene: TRBV6-1; clone size: NA; J gene: TRBJ1-5; D gene: NA
CDR3 protein: CASSLGHNAIQYF; CDR3 DNA: TGCGCCAGCAGCTTGGGACATAATGCCATTCAGTACTTC; V gene: TRBV5-1; clone size: NA; J gene: TRBJ2-4; D gene: NA
CDR3 protein: CASSSTGYSYNEQYF; CDR3 DNA: TGTGCCAGCAGTTCCACGGGGTACTCCTACAATGAGCAGTACTTC; V gene: TRBV27; clone size: NA; J gene: TRBJ2-7; D gene: NA
CDR3 protein: CATSRGLAGSETQYF; CDR3 DNA: TGTGCCACCAGCAGAGGACTAGCGGGGTCGGAGACCCAGTACTTC; V gene: TRBV15; clone size: NA; J gene: TRBJ2-5; D gene: TRBD2
CDR3 protein: CASSQDQGRTDYGYTF; CDR3 DNA: TGTGCCAGCAGCCAAGATCAGGGGCGGACTGACTATGGCTACACCTTC; V gene: TRBV14; clone size: many; J gene: TRBJ1-2; D gene: NA
CDR3 protein: CASWDAGNSPLHF; CDR3 DNA: TGTGCCAGCTGGGACGCGGGAAATTCACCCCTCCACTTT; V gene: TRBV2; clone size: NA; J gene: TRBJ1-6; D gene: NA
CDR3 protein: CASSQIREKLFF; CDR3 DNA: TGTGCCAGCAGCCAGATCCGGGAAAAACTGTTTTTT; V gene: TRBV3-1; clone size: NA; J gene: TRBJ1-4; D gene: NA
CDR3 protein: CASSYQRQGAGTEAFF; CDR3 DNA: TGTGCCAGCAGTTACCAAAGACAGGGGGCGGGTACTGAAGCTTTCTTT; V gene: TRBV6-2/TRBV6-3; clone size: NA; J gene: TRBJ1-1; D gene: TRBD1
CDR3 protein: CARASWYETQYF; CDR3 DNA: TGTGCCCGAGCAAGCTGGTATGAGACCCAGTACTTC; V gene: TRBV30; clone size: few; J gene: TRBJ2-5; D gene: NA
CDR3 protein: CASSYSAPPYNSPLHF; CDR3 DNA: TGTGCCAGCAGTTACTCGGCACCGCCTTATAATTCACCCCTCCACTTT; V gene: TRBV6-5; clone size: few; J gene: TRBJ1-6; D gene: NA
CDR3 protein: CASRRDQTGKEKLFF; CDR3 DNA: TGTGCCAGCAGAAGGGATCAAACAGGGAAAGAAAAACTGTTTTTT; V gene: TRBV2; clone size: few; J gene: TRBJ1-4; D gene: NA
CDR3 protein: CASIGDLAQGNEQFF; CDR3 DNA: TGTGCCAGCATCGGGGATCTAGCACAGGGAAATGAGCAGTTCTTC; V gene: TRBV2; clone size: NA; J gene: TRBJ2-1; D gene: NA
CDR3 protein: CASRRGGDTEAFF; CDR3 DNA: TGTGCCAGCAGGCGAGGGGGTGACACTGAAGCTTTCTTT; V gene: TRBV2; clone size: few; J gene: TRBJ1-1; D gene: NA
CDR3 protein: CASSSGGGRDEKLFF; CDR3 DNA: TGTGCCAGCAGCTCCGGAGGGGGCAGGGATGAAAAACTGTTTTTT; V gene: TRBV7-9; clone size: few; J gene: TRBJ1-4; D gene: TRBD1
CDR3 protein: CASSHLAGGLYEQYF; CDR3 DNA: TGTGCCAGCAGCCACCTAGCGGGGGGGCTCTACGAGCAGTACTTC; V gene: TRBV4-2; clone size: NA; J gene: TRBJ2-7; D gene: TRBD2
CDR3 protein: CASSDRTSGGSSYEQYF; CDR3 DNA: TGCGCCAGCAGCGACCGGACTAGCGGGGGGAGCTCCTACGAGCAGTACTTC; V gene: TRBV5-1; clone size: few; J gene: TRBJ2-7; D gene: TRBD2
CDR3 protein: CASSEWGQGQPQHF; CDR3 DNA: TGTGCCAGCAGTGAATGGGGACAGGGGCAGCCCCAGCATTTT; V gene: TRBV25-1; clone size: few; J gene: TRBJ1-5; D gene: TRBD1